A selection of T cell receptor beta chains follows, all from one sample in a study of T cells in Graves' hyperthyroidism and ophthalmopathy. TCRdb reprocessed the multiplex PCR reads with MiXCR, giving one entry per CDR3 protein. The table shows about 130,000 distinct CDR3 sequences, with approximately 20% occurring only once. Sequencing was carried out using blood. These receptors all stem from a woman aged 50 to 60 with Graves' hyperthyroidism that later progressed to Graves' ophthalmopathy. Both conserved end residues are trimmed from each CDR3.

TRBJ2-1 | TRBV5-1 | ASSLEAGVGNEQF
TRBJ1-1 | TRBV28 | ASSIYTQGGTEAF
TRBJ2-7 | TRBV11-2 | ASSSGTGFLDEQY
TRBJ2-1 | TRBV10-2 | ASSEMSEYNEQF
TRBJ2-3 | TRBV28 | ASSLFTDTQY
TRBJ2-4 | TRBV3-1 | ASSQGHGGRNIQY
TRBJ2-7 | TRBV7-9 | ASSWDRGEQY
TRBJ2-1 | TRBV18 | ASSFTRNNEQF
TRBJ2-5 | TRBV18 | ASSPEPGSQETQY
TRBJ2-7 | TRBV5-4 | ASSLKGGYEQY
TRBJ2-3 | TRBV7-9 | ASSSDTPGVGTQY
TRBJ2-6 | TRBV5-5 | ASSLTGQTYSGANVLT
TRBJ2-7 | TRBV11-2 | ASSPRVRAEFYEQY
TRBJ1-6 | TRBV3-1 | ASSQTGQGYNSPLH
TRBJ2-7 | TRBV20-1 | SASSGFGYEQY
TRBJ1-2 | TRBV14 | ASSLRTDYGYT
TRBJ1-2 | TRBV28 | ASSFLRDSPLYGYT
TRBJ1-1 | TRBV9 | ASSGTAYTEAF
TRBJ1-4 | TRBV28 | ASERGADEKLF
TRBJ2-3 | TRBV27 | ASSYERKFTDTQY
TRBJ2-5 | TRBV6-1 | ASRDTQGLAPQETQY
TRBJ1-1 | TRBV6-2/TRBV6-3 | ASSDRMNTEAF
TRBJ1-2 | TRBV27 | ASSLDRNYGYT
TRBJ1-2 | TRBV20-1 | SARSLDSVLYGYT
TRBJ2-5 | TRBV6-1 | ASSEYGWGGTVQETQY
TRBJ1-1 | TRBV11-2 | ASSDRGMGEAF
TRBJ2-5 | TRBV7-8 | ASSLETSAGETQY
TRBJ1-6 | TRBV28 | ASSSESVGNSPLH
TRBJ1-2 | TRBV28 | ASFRGPYGYT
TRBJ2-5 | TRBV4-2 | ASSQDPTGLAGVGYQETQY
TRBJ2-7 | TRBV3-1 | ASSRAPDTSYEQY
TRBJ2-2 | TRBV18 | ASSPTGGVTGELF